This T cell receptor (beta chain) appears in the sequencing data of a study of technical replicates of blood from four donors. CDR1 SNHLY and CDR2 FYNNEI come from the germline V gene. Trimming removed 4 bases from V and 2 bases from J; junction bases left unmatched: 2. The CDR3 extends over 14 amino acids. Assay: immunoSEQ multiplex PCR; the TCRdb copy retains only in-frame clones and omits some. The data hold some 48,000 clones, with about 96% observed a single time. The chain carries TRBV2 and TRBJ2-5; 9 bases line up with TRBD1. The receptor comes from a human donor in good health. Sequencing was performed on T cells isolated from PBMCs. The DNA of the CDR3 is TGTGCCAGCAGTGGGGACAGGGAACAAGAGACCCAGTACTTC. Amino acid sequence: CASSGDREQETQYF.